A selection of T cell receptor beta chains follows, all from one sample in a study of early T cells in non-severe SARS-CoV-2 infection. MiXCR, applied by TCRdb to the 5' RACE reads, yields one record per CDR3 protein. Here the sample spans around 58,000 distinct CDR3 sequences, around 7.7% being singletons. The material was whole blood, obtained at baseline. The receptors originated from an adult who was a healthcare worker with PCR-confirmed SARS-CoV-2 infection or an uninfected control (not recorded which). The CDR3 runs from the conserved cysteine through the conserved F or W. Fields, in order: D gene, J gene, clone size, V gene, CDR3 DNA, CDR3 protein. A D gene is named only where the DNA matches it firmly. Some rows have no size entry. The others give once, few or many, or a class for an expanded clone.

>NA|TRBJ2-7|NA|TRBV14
TGTGCCAGCAGCCAACAGGGTATCAGGTGGTACGAGCAGTACTTC
CASSQQGIRWYEQYF
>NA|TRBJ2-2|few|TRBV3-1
TGTGCCAGCAGCCACCCCACCGGGGAGCTGTTTTTT
CASSHPTGELFF
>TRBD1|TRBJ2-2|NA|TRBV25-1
TGTGCCAGCAGTGGTGGGACAGGGGCCACCGGGGAGCTGTTTTTT
CASSGGTGATGELFF
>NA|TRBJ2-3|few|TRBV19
TGTGCCAGTAGGAGCGGGCCCTTCACAGATACGCAGTATTTT
CASRSGPFTDTQYF
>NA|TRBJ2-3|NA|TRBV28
TGTGCCAGCAGTCCCACGACAGGCCCCTACACAGATACGCAGTATTTT
CASSPTTGPYTDTQYF
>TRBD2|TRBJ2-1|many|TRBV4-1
TGCGCCAGCAGAAAGGGACTAGGGTGGGACAATGAGCAGTTCTTC
CASRKGLGWDNEQFF
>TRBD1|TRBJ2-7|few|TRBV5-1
TGCGCCAGCAGCTACGACAGGGCAGCCTACGAGCAGTACTTC
CASSYDRAAYEQYF
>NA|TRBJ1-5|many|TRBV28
TGTGCCAGCAGTAAGGAGGGGCCCCGTCAGCCCCAGCATTTT
CASSKEGPRQPQHF
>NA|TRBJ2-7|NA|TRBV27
TGTGCCAGCAGTTCCCATCCCTCTGGTGGTTACGAGCAGTACTTC
CASSSHPSGGYEQYF
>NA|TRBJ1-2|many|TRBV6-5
TGTGCCAGCAGTTCCTATGGGGGAGTGTGGGGCTACACCTTC
CASSSYGGVWGYTF
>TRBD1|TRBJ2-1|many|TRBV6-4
TGTGCCAGCAGCGGACAGGGGTCCTCCATCAGTGAGCAGTTCTTC
CASSGQGSSISEQFF
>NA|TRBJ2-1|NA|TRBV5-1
TGCGCCAGCAGCTTGGAAATCGATTGGGGCCACAATGAGCAGTTCTTC
CASSLEIDWGHNEQFF
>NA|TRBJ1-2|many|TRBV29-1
TGCAGCGTTGAACAGGGAAACTATGGCTACACCTTC
CSVEQGNYGYTF
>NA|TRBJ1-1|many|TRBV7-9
TGTGCCAGCAGCTTAGAAGGTAGTGGGGCAGTGGGCCTAAGGGTCCCCTTGAACACTGAAGCTTTCTTT
CASSLEGSGAVGLRVPLNTEAFF
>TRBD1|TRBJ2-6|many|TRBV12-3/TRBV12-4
TGTGCCAGCAGTTTGTATGGGACAGGGGGTTCTGGGGCCAACGTCCTGACTTTC
CASSLYGTGGSGANVLTF
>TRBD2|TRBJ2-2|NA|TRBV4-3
TGCGCCAGCAGCCAAGATAAGTGGCTAGCGGGAGCTCCGACGAACACCGGGGAGCTGTTTTTT
CASSQDKWLAGAPTNTGELFF
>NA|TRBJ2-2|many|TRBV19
TGTGCCAGTAGTATAGGTCTGGCGCAAACCGGGGAGCTGTTTTTT
CASSIGLAQTGELFF
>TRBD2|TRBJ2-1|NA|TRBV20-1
TGCAGTGCTAGACTAGCGGTTACAAGGGACTCCTACAATGAGCAGTTCTTC
CSARLAVTRDSYNEQFF
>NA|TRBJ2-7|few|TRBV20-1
TGCAGCGATCGACCCCTCATCTACGAGCAGTACTTC
CSDRPLIYEQYF
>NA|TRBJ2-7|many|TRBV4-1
TGCGCCAGCAGCCAGTCAACCGGGACCCCGGACGATGAGCAGTACTTC
CASSQSTGTPDDEQYF
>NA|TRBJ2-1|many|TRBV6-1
TGTGCCAGCACCTTCCTAAACAATGAGCAGTTCTTC
CASTFLNNEQFF
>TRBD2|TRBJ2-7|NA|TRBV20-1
TGCAGTGCTAGAGGCGGGAGCGGGTACTCCTACGAGCAGTACTTC
CSARGGSGYSYEQYF
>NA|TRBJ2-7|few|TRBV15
TGTGCCACCAGCAGAGATCCCCCCGGGAGCGGCTACGAGCAGTACTTC
CATSRDPPGSGYEQYF
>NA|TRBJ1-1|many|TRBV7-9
TGTGCCAGCAGCTTTCCGTCGAACACTGAAGCTTTCTTT
CASSFPSNTEAFF
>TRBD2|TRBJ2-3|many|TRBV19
TGTGCCAGTAGTATAGTACCGACTAGCGGGGCAGATACGCAGTATTTT
CASSIVPTSGADTQYF
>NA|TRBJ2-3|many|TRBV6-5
TGTGCCAGCTTCGCGGGCGATTTCACAGATACGCAGTATTTT
CASFAGDFTDTQYF
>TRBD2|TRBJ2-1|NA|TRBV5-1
TGCGCCAGCAGCTTGTCGGGACTAGTAGTCGGTGAGCAGTTCTTC
CASSLSGLVVGEQFF
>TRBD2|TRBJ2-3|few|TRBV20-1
TGCAGTGCCCGGACTAGCGGGGGCGGGGCGCAGTATTTT
CSARTSGGGAQYF
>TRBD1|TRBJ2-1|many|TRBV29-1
TGCAGCGTCGTGGACAGGGGAAACGACAATGAGCAGTTCTTC
CSVVDRGNDNEQFF
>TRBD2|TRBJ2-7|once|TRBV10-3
TGTGCCATCGGGGTAGCGGGAACCTACGAGCAGTACTTC
CAIGVAGTYEQYF
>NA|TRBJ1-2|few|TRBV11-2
TGTGCCAGCTCCTTGGGGCTCGGGTCGGACTACACCTTC
CASSLGLGSDYTF
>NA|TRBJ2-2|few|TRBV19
TGTGCCAGTCAGGGCGGTGGCGGGGAGCTGTTTTTT
CASQGGGGELFF
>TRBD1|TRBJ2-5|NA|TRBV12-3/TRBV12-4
TGTGCCAGCAGATCCCGGGACAGTGGGCAAGAGACCCAGTACTTC
CASRSRDSGQETQYF
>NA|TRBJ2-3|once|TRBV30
TGTGCCTGGAGTGAAGAGGGAATCACAGATACGCAGTATTTT
CAWSEEGITDTQYF
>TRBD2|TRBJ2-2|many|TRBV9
TGTGCCAGCAGCGTAGCCGGGACTAGTAGTACGCCCGGGGAGCTGTTTTTT
CASSVAGTSSTPGELFF
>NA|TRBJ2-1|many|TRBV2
TGTGCCAGCAGTCCTACTAGTGAGCAGTTCTTC
CASSPTSEQFF
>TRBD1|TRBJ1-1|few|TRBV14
TGTGCCAGCAGCCTACGACAGGGGGACGGGCGCACTGAAGCTTTCTTT
CASSLRQGDGRTEAFF
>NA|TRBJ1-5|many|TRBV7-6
TGTGCCAGCAGCTCCAGTAGAAATCAGCCCCAGCATTTT
CASSSSRNQPQHF
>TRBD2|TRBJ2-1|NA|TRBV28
TGTGCCAGCGGGTCTAGCGGGGGCCAAAATGAGCAGTTCTTC
CASGSSGGQNEQFF
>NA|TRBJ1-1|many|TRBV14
TGTGCCAGCAGCCAAGTGCGGGGTAGGGATAGCGACACTGAAGCTTTCTTT
CASSQVRGRDSDTEAFF
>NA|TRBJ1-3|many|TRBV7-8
TGTGCCAGCAGCTTAGCCGGAGGGCCGAGGTCTGGAAACACCATATATTTT
CASSLAGGPRSGNTIYF
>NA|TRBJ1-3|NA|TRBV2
TGTGCCAGCAGTGCGAGGGTTTCTGGAAACACCATATATTTT
CASSARVSGNTIYF
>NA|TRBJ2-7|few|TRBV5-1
TGCGCCAGCAGCAGCGGCTCAGGATACCTCTACGAGCAGTACTTC
CASSSGSGYLYEQYF
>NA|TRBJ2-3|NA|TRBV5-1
TGCGCCAGCAGCTTGTACACTGGCACAGATACGCAGTATTTT
CASSLYTGTDTQYF
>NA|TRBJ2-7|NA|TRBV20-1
TGCAGTCCTGGGTCACCTAACGAGCAGTACTTC
CSPGSPNEQYF
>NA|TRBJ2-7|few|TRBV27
TGTGCCAGCAGTTTTCGGCGCCAGGGGGGCGAGCAGTACTTC
CASSFRRQGGEQYF
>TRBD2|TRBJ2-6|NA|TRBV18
TGTGCCAGCTCACTCCGGACTAGCGGGCTTCCTTCTGGGGCCAACGTCCTGACTTTC
CASSLRTSGLPSGANVLTF
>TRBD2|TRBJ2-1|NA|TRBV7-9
TGTGCCAGCACCCATCCCGCGTGGACTAGACAAGAGCAGTTCTTC
CASTHPAWTRQEQFF
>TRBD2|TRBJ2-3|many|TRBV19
TGTGCCAGTAGCCGAACTAGCGGGAGCGGTAATACGCAGTATTTT
CASSRTSGSGNTQYF
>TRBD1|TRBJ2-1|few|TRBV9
TGTGCCAGCAGCGGTTATACTGGACAGGGGGCCTACAATGAGCAGTTCTTC
CASSGYTGQGAYNEQFF